These 22 T cell receptor beta chains share one sample of origin, sequenced in a study of blood T cell repertoires in COVID-19 (TCRdb year 2020). Library creation used the immunoSEQ multiplex PCR assay. The immuneACCESS repertoire file appears here via TCRdb, limited to in-frame rearrangements. These files lack a portion of the clones; in checked studies, under half of the deficit traces to unresolved V genes, and the cause of the others is not known. The sample data list some 450,000 clones, and around 88% of these were observed just once. Around 12% of the sample is in the top ten clones. What was sequenced was peripheral blood. The origin of the receptors is a woman aged 45-60 years with COVID-19, enrolled during active disease.

The genes are TRBV5-6 and TRBJ2-1; possible D gene TRBD2, 5 bases. Germline V lookup: CDR1 SGHDT, CDR2 YYEEEE. The V gene lost 0 bases and the J gene lost 10 bases, with 11 bases spanning the gap. The CDR3 has 13 residues. Here the CDR3 reads CASSLVGENEQFF. In DNA form, the CDR3 reads TGTGCCAGCAGCTTGGTTGGGGAGAACGAGCAGTTCTTC.

V gene TRBV18 combines with J gene TRBJ2-7, with a possible D match to TRBD1 (7 bases). Germline V gene data show CDR1 as KGHSH and CDR2 as LQKENI. V was trimmed by 3 bases and J by 0 bases, leaving 12 bases between them. This CDR3 has 15 amino acids. The CDR3 reads CASSPQGGSSYEQYF. CDR3 bases: TGTGCCAGCTCACCCCAGGGGGGTTCCTCCTACGAGCAGTACTTC.

The chain carries TRBV19 and TRBJ1-1; D uncertain. Germline CDR1 and CDR2: LNHDA and SQIVND (reference sequence). V was shortened by 2 bases and J by 1 base, with 5 bases between the two germline ends. There are 13 residues in the CDR3. The CDR3 DNA follows: TGTGCCAGTAGTATATCGGGGAACACTGAAGCTTTCTTT. Protein: CASSISGNTEAFF.

This chain links TRBV2 with TRBJ1-6; 8 bases match TRBD1. This CDR3 has 15 amino acids. Per the germline V gene, CDR1 is SNHLY and CDR2 is FYNNEI. J lost 4 bases, V lost 5 bases, and 4 bases had no gene match. In nucleotides, the CDR3 is TGTGCCAGCAGTTTTGGGACAGGATATAATTCACCCCTCCACTTT. Encoded protein: CASSFGTGYNSPLHF.

This chain links TRBV25-1 with TRBJ1-5, with 9 bases that match TRBD1. CDR1 is MGHDK and CDR2 is SYGVNS in the germline V gene. The trim removed 3 bases at V and 7 bases at J, leaving 7 bases unmatched. This CDR3 is built from 15 residues. For the CDR3, the DNA is TGTGCCAGCAGTGAGTCTGGACAGGGGTCACAGCCCCAGCATTTT. Translation gives CASSESGQGSQPQHF.

The V and J genes are TRBV3-1 (or the pseudogene TRBV3-2) and TRBJ2-3; 13 nucleotides align to TRBD2. Germline CDR1 and CDR2: LGHDT and YNNKEL (reference sequence). The CDR3 has 18 amino acids. Germline trimming cut 4 bases from V and 4 bases from J; bases unmatched to any gene: 11. This chain's CDR3 is CASSRGTSGGAGSDTQYF. CDR3 coding DNA: TGTGCCAGCAGCCGGGGCACTAGCGGGGGGGCCGGGTCAGATACGCAGTATTTT.

This clone was recorded a few times. The rearrangement uses TRBV2 and TRBJ1-3; D is undetermined. V lost 0 bases to trimming and J lost 8 bases, with 17 bases between them. This CDR3 has 16 residues. Germline CDR1 is SNHLY and CDR2 is FYNNEI. In DNA form, the CDR3 reads TGTGCCAGCAGTGAAGCCCCCAGTCTCCTGGTGGACACCATATATTTT. This encodes CASSEAPSLLVDTIYF.

This clone was counted a few times. The chain carries TRBV7-9 and TRBJ1-1; D is uncertain. Between the trimmed V and J ends, which lost 5 bases and 7 bases, there was a span of 11 bases. The CDR3 sequence is 12 residues long. The germline CDR1 and CDR2 sequences are SEHNR and FQNEAQ (reference sequence). This chain's CDR3 is CASSPHGSEAFF. The CDR3 bases are TGTGCCAGCAGCCCCCACGGGAGTGAAGCTTTCTTT. Full variable domain (rest looked up from reference TRBV7-9 and TRBJ1-1): DTGVSQNPRHKITKRGQNVTFRCDPISEHNRLYWYRQTLGQGPEFLTYFQNEAQLEKSRLLSDRFSAERPKGSFSTLEIQRTEQGDSAMYLCASSPHGSEAFFGQGTRLTVV.

CDR3 bases: TGTGCCAGCAGCCGACGACTAGCGGGGGGTCAAAGCTCCTACAATGAGCAGTTCTTC. Translating it yields CASSRRLAGGQSSYNEQFF. The chain carries TRBV11-2 and TRBJ2-1, with TRBD2 identical over 13 bases. V lost 5 bases, J lost 0 bases, and 10 bases stayed unmatched. CDR3 length: 19 amino acids. The germline V gene encodes CDR1 SGHAT and CDR2 FQNNGV.

The chain joins TRBV6-2 or TRBV6-3 to TRBJ2-7; maybe TRBD2 (6 bases). Between the trimmed V and J ends, which lost 3 bases and 0 bases, there was a span of 9 bases. Germline-derived CDR1 and CDR2 are MNHEY and SVGEGT. The CDR3 runs to 14 residues. CDR3 DNA: TGTGCCAGCAGTTATAGCGGCCGCTCCTACGAGCAGTACTTC. Protein: CASSYSGRSYEQYF.

The chain carries TRBV18 and TRBJ1-1, with 7 bases aligning to TRBD1. The V gene's germline CDR1 is KGHSH and CDR2 LQKENI. Trimming at V came to 6 bases and at J to 2 bases, leaving 6 bases not matched to a gene. The length of the CDR3 is 14 residues. The CDR3 region is CASSPRQGNTEAFF. The CDR3 bases are TGTGCCAGCTCGCCTCGACAGGGAAACACTGAAGCTTTCTTT.

The chain joins TRBV11-2 to TRBJ2-7, with a tentative D call TRBD1 (6 bases). Germline loops: CDR1 SGHAT, CDR2 FQNNGV. The CDR3 has 14 residues. Trimming took off 4 bases at V and 3 bases at J, with 13 bases between the two ends. CDR3 amino acids: CASSYGQNDYEQYF. CDR3 bases: TGTGCCAGCAGCTACGGACAGAACGACTACGAGCAGTACTTC.

Only one count was recorded for this clone. The chain couples TRBV25-1 to TRBJ1-1; the match to TRBD1 covers 7 bases. J lost 5 bases, V lost 4 bases, and 4 bases had no gene match. This CDR3 region has 13 residues. CDR1 and CDR2 (germline): MGHDK, SYGVNS. This CDR3 reads CASSGLQGTEAFF. The DNA for the CDR3 is TGTGCCAGCAGTGGTTTACAGGGGACTGAAGCTTTCTTT.

The J gene is TRBJ1-2, the V gene TRBV28; D is perhaps TRBD1 (6 bases). The CDR3 covers 14 residues. Germline loops: CDR1 MDHEN, CDR2 SYDVKM. The V end was cut by 7 bases, the J end by 5 bases, with 17 bases between. The CDR3 DNA follows: TGTGCCAGCATTACCGGGGGGGGCTTGTATGGCTACACCTTC. It codes for CASITGGGLYGYTF.

This chain uses TRBV11-2 with TRBJ1-2; D not certain. Germline V CDR1 and CDR2: SGHAT, FQNNGV. The CDR3 totals 16 residues. Trimming removed 2 bases at V and 4 bases at J, with 17 bases between. The CDR3 loop reads CASSLIRAGIRYGYTF. CDR3 nucleotide sequence: TGTGCCAGCAGCTTAATTCGGGCGGGAATTCGCTATGGCTACACCTTC.

J is TRBJ2-1 and V is TRBV5-4; D is uncertain. Germline-derived CDR1 and CDR2 are SGHNT and YYREEE (reference sequence). With 0 bases removed from V and 10 bases from J, the gap between germline ends came to 14 bases. The length of the CDR3 is 14 residues. CDR3 sequence: CASSLAGPSGEQFF. In DNA form, the CDR3 reads TGTGCCAGCAGCTTGGCCGGTCCCTCCGGGGAGCAGTTCTTC.

V gene TRBV7-9 combines with J gene TRBJ2-1; 10 bases line up with TRBD2. The CDR3 loop spans 13 amino acids. J gave up 10 bases and V 5 bases, and 5 bases lay outside the gene matches. Germline CDR1 is SEHNR and CDR2 is FQNEAQ (reference sequence). CDR3 amino acids: CASSLRTSGEQFF. Written as DNA, the CDR3 is TGTGCCAGCAGCCTGCGGACTAGCGGAGAGCAGTTCTTC.

In nucleotides, the CDR3 is TGTGCCAGCAGCCCGGGACTAGCAAGGAATGAGCAGTTCTTC. Translated, it gives CASSPGLARNEQFF. The genes are TRBV11-1 and TRBJ2-1, with 9 bases identical to TRBD2. CDR1 is SGHAT and CDR2 is FQDESV in the germline V gene (reference sequence). The junction had 6 bases not matched to a gene; V was cut back by 5 bases and J by 7 bases. The CDR3 has 14 amino acids. Filled out from reference TRBV11-1 and TRBJ2-1, the complete variable domain reads EAEVAQSPRYKITEKSQAVAFWCDPISGHATLYWYRQILGQGPELLVQFQDESVVDDSQLPKDRFSAERLKGVDSTLKIQPAELGDSAMYLCASSPGLARNEQFFGPGTRLTVL.

The chain couples TRBV6-4 to TRBJ1-5; tentative D call: TRBD1 (6 bases). The CDR3 totals 14 residues. Between the trimmed V and J ends, which lost 2 bases and 7 bases, there was a span of 12 bases. CDR1 MRHNA and CDR2 SNTAGT come from the germline V gene. In nucleotides, the CDR3 is TGTGCCAGCAGTGACCCATACAGGGCCCAGCCCCAGCATTTT. This encodes CASSDPYRAQPQHF.

The CDR3 reads CASSTRDSDQPQHF. In nucleotides, the CDR3 is TGTGCCAGCAGTACACGGGACAGCGATCAGCCCCAGCATTTT. The V and J genes are TRBV2 and TRBJ1-5; 7 positions match TRBD1. CDR1 is SNHLY, CDR2 FYNNEI, per germline. The CDR3 extends over 14 amino acids. J was trimmed by 5 bases and V by 5 bases; bases with no gene match: 6.

The CDR3 protein is CASSQDWGVEPQHF. In DNA form, the CDR3 reads TGTGCCAGCAGCCAAGATTGGGGAGTGGAGCCCCAGCATTTT. V gene TRBV3-1 (or the pseudogene TRBV3-2) combines with J gene TRBJ1-5; the D is unclear. This CDR3 has 14 amino acids. V lost 0 bases and J lost 8, with 11 bases in between. CDR1 is LGHDT, CDR2 YNNKEL, per germline (reference sequence).

The genes are TRBV5-6 and TRBJ2-3, with a tentative D call TRBD2 (6 bases). The CDR3 is made up of 17 amino acids. Per the germline V gene, CDR1 is SGHDT and CDR2 is YYEEEE. V lost 1 base and J 2 bases, leaving 17 bases between the germline ends. For the CDR3, the DNA is TGTGCCAGCAGCTTGATGGGGTTAGCGGCCACCACAGATACGCAGTATTTT. It specifies CASSLMGLAATTDTQYF.